This T cell receptor (beta chain) was documented in a study of technical replicates of blood from a handful of donors. CDR1 is MDHEN and CDR2 is SYDVKM in the germline V gene. The CDR3 spans 14 residues. V was shortened by 3 bases and J by 4 bases, with 13 bases between the two germline ends. The repertoire was sequenced with immunoSEQ multiplex PCR; TCRdb's copy has only in-frame clones and lacks some. The sample carries 75,000 to 100,000 clones, approximately 96% recorded once. The V gene is TRBV28, the J gene TRBJ2-7, with D uncertain. The specimen sequenced was T cells isolated from PBMCs. This clonotype was obtained from a human donor in good health. CDR3 region: CASSFLGQAYEQYF. CDR3 bases: TGTGCCAGCAGTTTCCTCGGTCAGGCTTACGAGCAGTACTTC.